Detailed here is one T cell receptor beta chain. Antigen unknown. Repertoires were generated with immunoSEQ multiplex PCR, while TCRdb's copy carries only in-frame clones and drops some. The sample includes approximately 82,000 clones, roughly nine tenths seen only once; the top ten take 0.1%. The source of the sample is a study of graft-versus-host responses after intestinal transplantation. CDR3 length: 17 residues. CDR1 and CDR2 (germline): LNHDA, SQIVND (reference sequence). V was trimmed by 7 bases and J by 3 bases, leaving 24 bases between them. The chain joins TRBV19 to TRBJ1-1; D perhaps matches TRBD1 (6 bases). This receptor was obtained from a human donor who received an intestinal transplant. Material: unstimulated CD4+ T cells sorted from spleen or lymph node cells, obtained before intestinal transplant. The CDR3 sequence: CASTTRIKAGVYTEAFF. The CDR3 DNA is TGTGCCAGTACCACCCGGATAAAAGCAGGGGTGTACACTGAAGCTTTCTTT.